The rows below give T cell receptor beta chains drawn from one sample of a study of Graves' ophthalmopathy and Graves' hyperthyroidism. TCRdb re-called the multiplex PCR reads through MiXCR, storing one row per CDR3 protein. Of 600,000 to 950,000 distinct CDR3 sequences in the sample, roughly two fifths were seen once. Sequenced input: peripheral blood. The receptors shown here come from an adult man with Graves' ophthalmopathy. Each CDR3 is given with its conserved first and last residue. A D gene is named only where the DNA matches it firmly. Size tells how often a clone was seen (once, few, many) or the class of an expanded clone, and some rows leave it out.

TRBD2	TRBJ2-7	TRBV20-1	-	TGCAGTGCTAGAGATTTTGGCGGGGGGGCCTACGAGCAGTACTTC	CSARDFGGGAYEQYF
-	TRBJ2-7	TRBV7-3	many	TGTGCCAGCAGCCAGGGGGGCCACGAGCAGTACTTC	CASSQGGHEQYF
-	TRBJ1-1	TRBV4-1	few	TGCGCCAGCAGCCAAGATGACAGAGGAATGGAGACGAAGGCTGAAGCTTTCTTT	CASSQDDRGMETKAEAFF
TRBD1	TRBJ1-1	TRBV2	once	TGTGCCAGCAGCCAACGTCTCGGGACAGGGGGGAGTACTGAAGCTTTCTTT	CASSQRLGTGGSTEAFF
-	TRBJ1-1	TRBV7-2	many	TGTGCCAGCAGCTTAGTTGTCCTCATGTCAAAAGCTTTCTTT	CASSLVVLMSKAFF
TRBD1	TRBJ1-1	TRBV7-9	many	TGTGCCAGCAGCTTTTCCACCGGGACAGGGGGGAGAGCTTTCTTT	CASSFSTGTGGRAFF
-	TRBJ1-1	TRBV12-3/TRBV12-4	-	TGTGCCAGCAGTCCAGGGACGACAAACACTGAAGCTTTCTTT	CASSPGTTNTEAFF
TRBD1	TRBJ1-2	TRBV29-1	many	TGCAGCGTTGTCGGGGACAGGGACTATGGCTACACCTTC	CSVVGDRDYGYTF
TRBD2	TRBJ2-5	TRBV20-1	-	TGCAGTGCTACCACACTCGGCGAGCGGGGGGCCGCTAACGAAGAGACCCAGTACTTC	CSATTLGERGAANEETQYF
-	TRBJ2-5	TRBV7-9	-	TGTGCCAGCAGCCCGGGACTCCCGAGGGAGACCCAGTACTTC	CASSPGLPRETQYF
-	TRBJ1-5	TRBV2	-	TGTGCCAGCAGTGAGGGCCTGAGGCCCCTGGGGGTTGGCAATCAGCCCCAGCATTTT	CASSEGLRPLGVGNQPQHF
-	TRBJ2-5	TRBV24-1	-	TGTGCAAGTGACCAAGAGACCCAGTACTTC	CASDQETQYF
-	TRBJ1-1	TRBV7-9	-	TGTACCAGCAAGAGAGAAGCGCAACCGAACACTGAAGCTTTCTTT	CTSKREAQPNTEAFF
-	TRBJ1-6	TRBV10-3	many	TGTGCCATCTCGACCTACAGGTGTAATTCACCCCTCCACTTT	CAISTYRCNSPLHF
-	TRBJ2-7	TRBV2	-	TGTGCCAGCAGTGAAGGTTTAAGGGGTTTCGAGCAGTACTTC	CASSEGLRGFEQYF
-	TRBJ1-5	TRBV29-1	-	TGCAGCGTTCACCCTCGTCGGCAGCCCCAGCATTTT	CSVHPRRQPQHF
-	TRBJ1-2	TRBV10-2	many	TGCGCCAGCAGTGAGTCGTTAACAGGGCTCTATGGCTACACCTTC	CASSESLTGLYGYTF
-	TRBJ2-7	TRBV20-1	-	TGCAGTGCTAGAAATCCGGGGCCCTACGAGCAGTACTTC	CSARNPGPYEQYF
-	TRBJ2-3	TRBV10-3	few	TGTGCCATCAGTGTGTTCCAGCGCACAGATACGCAGTATTTT	CAISVFQRTDTQYF
-	TRBJ2-6	TRBV5-5	-	TGCGCCAGCAGCCATTCTACCTCTGGGGCCAACGTCCTGACTTTC	CASSHSTSGANVLTF
-	TRBJ1-2	TRBV2	-	TGTGCCAGCAGTGCCCGGGCCCGAAGCACCCTAAACTATGGCTACACCTTC	CASSARARSTLNYGYTF
-	TRBJ1-5	TRBV6-5	-	TGTGCCAGCAGTTACTCGATGAGGGGACCTACCTTCAATCAGCCCCAGCATTTT	CASSYSMRGPTFNQPQHF